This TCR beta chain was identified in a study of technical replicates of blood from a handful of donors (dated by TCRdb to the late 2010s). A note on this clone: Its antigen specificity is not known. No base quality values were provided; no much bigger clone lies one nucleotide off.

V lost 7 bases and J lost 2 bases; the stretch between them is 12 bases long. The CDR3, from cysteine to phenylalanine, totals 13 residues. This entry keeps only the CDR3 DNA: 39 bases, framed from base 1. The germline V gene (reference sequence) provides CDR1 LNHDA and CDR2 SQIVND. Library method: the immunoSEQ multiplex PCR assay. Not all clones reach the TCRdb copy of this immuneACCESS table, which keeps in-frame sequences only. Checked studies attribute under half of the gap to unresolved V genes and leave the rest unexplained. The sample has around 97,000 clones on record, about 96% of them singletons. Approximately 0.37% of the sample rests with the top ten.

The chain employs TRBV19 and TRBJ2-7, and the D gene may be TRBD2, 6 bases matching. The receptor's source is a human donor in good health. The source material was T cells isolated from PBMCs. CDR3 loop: CASKTGVTYEQYF. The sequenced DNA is TGTGCCAGTAAGACGGGAGTTACCTACGAGCAGTACTTC.